This TCR beta chain was captured by sequencing in a study of OX40 agonist ivuxolimab in advanced cancers. The wider study: Prior therapy, whether anti-PD-1, anti-PD-L1 or anti-CTLA-4, was allowed, and roughly 40% had some.

Measured with immunoSEQ multiplex PCR; TCRdb has only the in-frame clones, and not every one. This sample has fewer than 90,000 clones; around nine tenths occur once, and the top ten carry 0.7% to 0.9%. Study-wide results and limits: Averaged across samples, CD8+ T cells carried more expanded clones than CD4+ did. Low normalized T-cell clonal expansion also characterized some of the nonresponders.

Comments on this clone: As yet, its antigen is unknown.

Per the germline V gene, CDR1 is SGHTS and CDR2 is YDEGEE. Trimming removed 0 bases at V and 7 bases at J, with 11 bases between. This CDR3 contains 14 residues. Sequenced material: CD4+ or CD8+ T cells sorted from blood, taken in a trial of the OX40 agonist ivuxolimab. The V call is TRBV5-8, the J call TRBJ1-5, with D unresolved. The source is an adult with an advanced solid tumor such as melanoma, head and neck, liver or kidney cancer. For the CDR3, the DNA is TGTGCCAGCAGCTTGGAAGCCCAAATACAGCCCCAGCATTTT. Protein product: CASSLEAQIQPQHF.